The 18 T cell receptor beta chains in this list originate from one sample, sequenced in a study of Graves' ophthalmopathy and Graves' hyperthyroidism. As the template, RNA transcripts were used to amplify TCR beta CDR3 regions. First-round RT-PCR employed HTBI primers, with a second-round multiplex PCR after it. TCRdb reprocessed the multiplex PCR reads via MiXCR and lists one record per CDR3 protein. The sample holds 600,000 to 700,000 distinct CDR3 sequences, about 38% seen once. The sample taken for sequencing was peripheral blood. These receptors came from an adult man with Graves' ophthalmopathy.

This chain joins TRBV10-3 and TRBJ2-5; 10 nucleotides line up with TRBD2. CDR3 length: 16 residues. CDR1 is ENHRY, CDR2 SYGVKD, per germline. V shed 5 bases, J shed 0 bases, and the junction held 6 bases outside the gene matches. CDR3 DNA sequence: TGTGCCATCAGTCCACTAGCGGGGCATAACCAAGAGACCCAGTACTTC. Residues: CAISPLAGHNQETQYF.

CDR3 sequence: CAISDPGTWEPQHF. CDR3 coding DNA: TGTGCCATCAGTGACCCGGGGACGTGGGAGCCCCAGCATTTT. This chain connects TRBV10-3 to TRBJ1-5, with D possibly TRBD1 on 5 matching bases. V was trimmed by 3 bases and J by 8 bases, leaving 14 bases between them. Germline loops: CDR1 ENHRY, CDR2 SYGVKD. The CDR3 has 14 amino acids.

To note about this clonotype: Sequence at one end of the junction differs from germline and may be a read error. The CDR3 DNA reads TGTGCCAGCAGCTTAGGTTGGATTCAAGCGGGAAAAACCCGGGGGAAGTATTTC. As protein: CASSLGWIQAGKTRGKYF. The rearrangement joins TRBV7-9 to TRBJ2-7, with 7 positions matching TRBD2. The germline V gene has CDR1 SEHNR and CDR2 FQNEAQ (reference sequence). This CDR3 region has 18 residues. Combining the CDR3 with reference TRBV7-9 and TRBJ2-7 gives the whole variable domain DTGVSQNPRHKITKRGQNVTFRCDPISEHNRLYWYRQTLGQGPEFLTYFQNEAQLEKSRLLSDRFSAERPKGSFSTLEIQRTEQGDSAMYLCASSLGWIQAGKTRGKYFGPGTRLTVT.

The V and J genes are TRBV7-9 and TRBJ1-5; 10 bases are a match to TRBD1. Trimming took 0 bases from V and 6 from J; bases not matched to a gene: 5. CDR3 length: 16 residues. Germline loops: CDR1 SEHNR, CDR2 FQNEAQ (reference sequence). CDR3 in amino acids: CASSLAQGDRGQPQHF. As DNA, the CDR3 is TGTGCCAGCAGCTTAGCTCAGGGGGACAGGGGTCAGCCCCAGCATTTT.

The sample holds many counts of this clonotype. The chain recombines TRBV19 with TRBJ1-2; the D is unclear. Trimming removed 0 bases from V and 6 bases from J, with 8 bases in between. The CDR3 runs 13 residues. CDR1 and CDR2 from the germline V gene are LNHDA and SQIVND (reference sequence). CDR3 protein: CASSIDPRNGYTF. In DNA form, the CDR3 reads TGTGCCAGTAGTATAGATCCTAGGAATGGCTACACCTTC.

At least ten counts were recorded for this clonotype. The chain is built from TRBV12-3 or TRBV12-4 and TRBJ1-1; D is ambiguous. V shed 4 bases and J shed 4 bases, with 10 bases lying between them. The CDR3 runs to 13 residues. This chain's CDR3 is CASSWQSGTEAFF. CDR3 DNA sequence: TGTGCCAGCAGTTGGCAATCAGGCACTGAAGCTTTCTTT.

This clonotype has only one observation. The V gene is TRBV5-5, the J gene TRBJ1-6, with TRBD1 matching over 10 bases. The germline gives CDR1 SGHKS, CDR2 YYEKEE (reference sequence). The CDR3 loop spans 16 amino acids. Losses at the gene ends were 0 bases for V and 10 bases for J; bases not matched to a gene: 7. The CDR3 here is CASSLAGTGVRSPLHF. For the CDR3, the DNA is TGTGCCAGCAGCTTGGCCGGGACAGGGGTACGATCACCCCTCCACTTT.

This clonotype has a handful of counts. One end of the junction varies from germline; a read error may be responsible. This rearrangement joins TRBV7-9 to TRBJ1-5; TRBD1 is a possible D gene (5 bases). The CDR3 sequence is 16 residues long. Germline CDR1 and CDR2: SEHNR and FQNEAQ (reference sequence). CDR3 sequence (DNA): TGTGCCAGCAGCCTAGCGGGGGAAATAGGTAATCAGCCCCAGCATTTT. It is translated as CASSLAGEIGNQPQHF.

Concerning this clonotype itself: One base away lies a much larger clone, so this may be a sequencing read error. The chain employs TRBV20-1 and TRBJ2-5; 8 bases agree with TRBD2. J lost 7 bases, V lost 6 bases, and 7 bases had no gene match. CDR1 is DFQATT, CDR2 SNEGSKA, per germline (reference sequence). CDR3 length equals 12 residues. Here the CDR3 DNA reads TGCAGTGCGAGACTAGCGTCTGGGACCCAGTACTTC. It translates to CSARLASGTQYF.

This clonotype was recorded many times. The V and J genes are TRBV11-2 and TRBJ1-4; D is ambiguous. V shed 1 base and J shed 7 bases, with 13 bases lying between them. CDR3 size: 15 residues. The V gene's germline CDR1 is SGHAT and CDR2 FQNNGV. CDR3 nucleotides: TGTGCCAGCAGCTTAGCCAAAAGAACCAGTGAAAAACTGTTTTTT. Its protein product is CASSLAKRTSEKLFF. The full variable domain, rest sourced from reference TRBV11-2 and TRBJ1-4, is EAGVAQSPRYKIIEKRQSVAFWCNPISGHATLYWYQQILGQGPKLLIQFQNNGVVDDSQLPKDRFSAERLKGVDSTLKIQPAKLEDSAVYLCASSLAKRTSEKLFFGSGTQLSVL.

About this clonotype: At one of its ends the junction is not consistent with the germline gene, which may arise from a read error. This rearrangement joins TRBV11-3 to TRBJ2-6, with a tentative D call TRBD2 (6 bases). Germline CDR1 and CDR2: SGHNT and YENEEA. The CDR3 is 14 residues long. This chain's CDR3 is CASSLDHSGGTEAF. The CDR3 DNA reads TGTGCCAGCAGCTTAGATCACTCAGGAGGGACTGAAGCTTTC.

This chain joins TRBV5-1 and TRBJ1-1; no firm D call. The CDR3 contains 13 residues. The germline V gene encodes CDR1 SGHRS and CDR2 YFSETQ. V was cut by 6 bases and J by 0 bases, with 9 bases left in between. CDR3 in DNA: TGCGCCAGCAATAAGGGCCTGAACACTGAAGCTTTCTTT. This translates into CASNKGLNTEAFF.

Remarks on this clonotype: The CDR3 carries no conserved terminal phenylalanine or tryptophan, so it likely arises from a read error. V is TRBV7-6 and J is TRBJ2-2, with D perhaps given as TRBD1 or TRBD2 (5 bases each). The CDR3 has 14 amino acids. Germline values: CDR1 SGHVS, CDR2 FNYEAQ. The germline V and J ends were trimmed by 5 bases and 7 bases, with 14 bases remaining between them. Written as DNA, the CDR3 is TGTGCCAGCAGCGGGGGTCAACTGGTCGGGGAGCTGTTTATT. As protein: CASSGGQLVGELFI.

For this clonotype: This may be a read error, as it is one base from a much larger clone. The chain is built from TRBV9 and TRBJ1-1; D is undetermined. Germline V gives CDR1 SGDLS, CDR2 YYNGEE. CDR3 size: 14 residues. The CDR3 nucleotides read TGTGCCAGCAGCGTCTCAGGCGAGAACATTGAAGCTTTCTTT. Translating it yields CASSVSGENIEAFF. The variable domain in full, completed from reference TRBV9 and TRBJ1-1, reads DSGVTQTPKHLITATGQRVTLRCSPRSGDLSVYWYQQSLDQGLQFLIQYYNGEERAKGNILERFSAQQFPDLHSELNLSSLELGDSALYFCASSVSGENIEAFFGQGTRLTVV.

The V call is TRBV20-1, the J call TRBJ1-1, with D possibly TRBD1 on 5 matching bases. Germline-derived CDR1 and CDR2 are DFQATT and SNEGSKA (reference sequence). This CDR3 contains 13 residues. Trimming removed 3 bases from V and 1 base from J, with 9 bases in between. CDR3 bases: TGCAGTGCTAGTGGACACTCGAACACTGAAGCTTTCTTT. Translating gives CSASGHSNTEAFF.

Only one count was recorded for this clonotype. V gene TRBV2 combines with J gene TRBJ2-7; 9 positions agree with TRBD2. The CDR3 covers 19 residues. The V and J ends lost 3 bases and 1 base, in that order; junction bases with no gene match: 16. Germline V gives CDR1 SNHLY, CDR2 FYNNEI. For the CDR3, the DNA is TGTGCCAGCAGTGACTTCTACGCGGGTCTGCTAGCGGGGTCCTACGAGCAGTACTTC. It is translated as CASSDFYAGLLAGSYEQYF.

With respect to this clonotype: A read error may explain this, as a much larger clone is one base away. CDR3 nucleotide sequence: TGCGCCAGCAGCCAAGTCGAGTACAGCAGAAACACCATATATTTT. Amino acid sequence: CASSQVEYSRNTIYF. This chain connects TRBV4-1 to TRBJ1-3; D remains unclear. Per the germline V gene, CDR1 is MGHRA and CDR2 is YSYEKL. V was shortened by 1 base and J by 5 bases, with 12 bases between the two germline ends. The CDR3 has 15 residues.

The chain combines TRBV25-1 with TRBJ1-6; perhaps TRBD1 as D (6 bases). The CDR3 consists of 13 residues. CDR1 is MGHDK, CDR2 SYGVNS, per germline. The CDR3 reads CARGEGGNSPLHF. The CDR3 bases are TGTGCTAGAGGGGAAGGGGGGAATTCACCCCTCCACTTT.